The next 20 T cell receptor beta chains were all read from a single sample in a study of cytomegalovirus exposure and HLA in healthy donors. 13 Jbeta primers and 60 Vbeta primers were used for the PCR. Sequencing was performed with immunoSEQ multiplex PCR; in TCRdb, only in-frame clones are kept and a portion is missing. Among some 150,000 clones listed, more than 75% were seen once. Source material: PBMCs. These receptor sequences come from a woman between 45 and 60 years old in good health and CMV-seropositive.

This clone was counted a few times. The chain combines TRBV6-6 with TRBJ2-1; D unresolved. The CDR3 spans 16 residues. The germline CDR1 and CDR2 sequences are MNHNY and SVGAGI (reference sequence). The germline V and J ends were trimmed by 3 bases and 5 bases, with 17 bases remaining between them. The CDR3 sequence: CASSYLVFGQNNEQFF. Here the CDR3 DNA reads TGTGCCAGCAGTTATTTGGTCTTTGGGCAGAACAATGAGCAGTTCTTC.

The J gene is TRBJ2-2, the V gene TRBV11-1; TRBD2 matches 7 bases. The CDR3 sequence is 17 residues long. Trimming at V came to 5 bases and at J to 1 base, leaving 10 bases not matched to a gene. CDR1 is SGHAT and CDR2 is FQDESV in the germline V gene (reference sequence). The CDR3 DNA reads TGTGCCAGCAGCCAAGGCAGCGGGACTGTGAACACCGGGGAGCTGTTTTTT. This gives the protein CASSQGSGTVNTGELFF.

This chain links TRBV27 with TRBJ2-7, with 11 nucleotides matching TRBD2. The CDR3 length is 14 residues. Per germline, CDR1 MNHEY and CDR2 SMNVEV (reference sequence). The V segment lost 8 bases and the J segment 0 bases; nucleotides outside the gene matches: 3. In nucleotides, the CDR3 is TGTGCCAGCCGGACTAGCGGGCACTCCTACGAGCAGTACTTC. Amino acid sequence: CASRTSGHSYEQYF.

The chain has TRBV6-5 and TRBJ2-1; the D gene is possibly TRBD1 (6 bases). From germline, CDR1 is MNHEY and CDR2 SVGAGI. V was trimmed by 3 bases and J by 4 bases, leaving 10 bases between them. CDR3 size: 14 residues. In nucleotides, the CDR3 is TGTGCCAGCAGTTATTCACAGGGTTACAATGAGCAGTTCTTC. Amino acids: CASSYSQGYNEQFF.

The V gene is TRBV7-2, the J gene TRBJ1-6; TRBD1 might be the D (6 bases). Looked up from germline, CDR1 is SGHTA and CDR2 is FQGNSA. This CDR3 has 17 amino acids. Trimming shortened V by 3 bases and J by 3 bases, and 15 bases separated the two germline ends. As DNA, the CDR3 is TGTGCCAGCAGCTTGAAGTCCGGGACACACTATAATTCACCCCTCCACTTT. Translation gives CASSLKSGTHYNSPLHF.

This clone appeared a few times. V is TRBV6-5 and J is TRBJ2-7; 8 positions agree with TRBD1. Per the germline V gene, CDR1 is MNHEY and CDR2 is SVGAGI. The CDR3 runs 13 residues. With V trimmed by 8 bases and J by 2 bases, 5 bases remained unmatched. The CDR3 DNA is TGTGCCAGCGGGGACAGGTCCCCCTACGAGCAGTACTTC. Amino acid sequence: CASGDRSPYEQYF.

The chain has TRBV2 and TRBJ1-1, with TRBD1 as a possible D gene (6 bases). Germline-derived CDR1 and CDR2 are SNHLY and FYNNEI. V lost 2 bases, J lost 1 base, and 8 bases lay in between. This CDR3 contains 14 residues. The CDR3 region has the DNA TGTGCCAGCAGTGAACAGGGGTCGAACACTGAAGCTTTCTTT. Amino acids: CASSEQGSNTEAFF.

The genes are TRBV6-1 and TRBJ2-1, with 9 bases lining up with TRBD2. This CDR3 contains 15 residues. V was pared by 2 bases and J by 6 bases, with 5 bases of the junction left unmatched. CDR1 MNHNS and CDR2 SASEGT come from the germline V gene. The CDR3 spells CASSEPGLATNEQFF. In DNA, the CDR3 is TGTGCCAGCAGTGAACCGGGACTAGCAACCAATGAGCAGTTCTTC.

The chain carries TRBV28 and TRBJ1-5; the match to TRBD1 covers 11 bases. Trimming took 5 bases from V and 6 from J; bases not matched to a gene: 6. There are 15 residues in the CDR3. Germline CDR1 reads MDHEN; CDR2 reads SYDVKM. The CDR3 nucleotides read TGTGCCAGCAGTGGGGGACAGGGGGAGTTTCAGCCCCAGCATTTT. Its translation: CASSGGQGEFQPQHF.

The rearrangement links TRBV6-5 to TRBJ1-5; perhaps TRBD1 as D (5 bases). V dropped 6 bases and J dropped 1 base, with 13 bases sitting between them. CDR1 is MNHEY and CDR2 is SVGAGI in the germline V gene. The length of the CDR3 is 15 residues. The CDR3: CASRTSGGSNQPQHF. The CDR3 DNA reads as TGTGCCAGCAGAACCTCGGGGGGAAGCAATCAGCCCCAGCATTTT.

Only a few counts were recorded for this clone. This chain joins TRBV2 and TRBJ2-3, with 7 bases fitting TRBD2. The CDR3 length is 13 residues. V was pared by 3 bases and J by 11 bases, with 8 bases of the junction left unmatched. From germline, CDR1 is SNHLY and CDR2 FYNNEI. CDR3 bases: TGTGCCAGCAGTGATAGCGAGGGCGGGGGGCAGTATTTT. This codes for CASSDSEGGGQYF.

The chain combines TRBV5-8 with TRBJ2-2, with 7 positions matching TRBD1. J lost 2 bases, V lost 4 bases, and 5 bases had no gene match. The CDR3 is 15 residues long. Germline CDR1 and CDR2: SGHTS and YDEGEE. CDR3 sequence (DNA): TGTGCCAGCAGCCCGGGACAGATAAACACCGGGGAGCTGTTTTTT. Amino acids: CASSPGQINTGELFF.

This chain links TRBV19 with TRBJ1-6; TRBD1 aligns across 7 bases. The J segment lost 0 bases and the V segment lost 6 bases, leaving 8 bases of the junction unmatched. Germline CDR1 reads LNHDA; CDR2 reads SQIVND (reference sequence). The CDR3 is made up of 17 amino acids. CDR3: CASSPGQRSSYNSPLHF. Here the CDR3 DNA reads TGTGCCAGTAGCCCGGGACAGCGCAGCTCCTATAATTCACCCCTCCACTTT.

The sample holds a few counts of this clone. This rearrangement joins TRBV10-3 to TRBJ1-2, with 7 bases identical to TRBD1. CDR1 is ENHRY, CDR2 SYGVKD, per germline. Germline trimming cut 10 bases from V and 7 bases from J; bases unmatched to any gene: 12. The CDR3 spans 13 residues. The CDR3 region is CATGGGGAVGYTF. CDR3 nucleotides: TGTGCCACCGGAGGAGGGGGCGCGGTTGGCTACACCTTC.

The CDR3 nucleotides read TGTGCCTGGAGCTCAGGGGACGGCTACACCTTC. This translates into CAWSSGDGYTF. The rearrangement uses TRBV30 and TRBJ1-2, with D possibly matching TRBD1 (6 bases). Germline CDR1 is GTSNPN and CDR2 is SVGIG (reference sequence). The CDR3 runs 11 residues. Deletions cut 3 bases from V and 8 bases from J, with 10 bases between.

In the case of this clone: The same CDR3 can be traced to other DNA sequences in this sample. The CDR3 reads CSARANTEAFF. The CDR3 DNA reads TGCAGTGCTAGGGCCAATACTGAAGCTTTCTTT. The rearrangement uses TRBV20-1 and TRBJ1-1, with D uncertain. The CDR3 is made up of 11 amino acids. CDR1 DFQATT and CDR2 SNEGSKA come from the germline V gene (reference sequence). V lost 3 bases and J lost 5, with 7 bases in between.

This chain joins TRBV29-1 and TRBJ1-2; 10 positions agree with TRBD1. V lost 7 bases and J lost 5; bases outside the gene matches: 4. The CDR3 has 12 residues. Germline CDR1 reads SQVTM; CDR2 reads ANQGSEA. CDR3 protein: CSASDRGYGYTF. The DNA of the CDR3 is TGCAGCGCTTCGGACAGGGGGTATGGCTACACCTTC.

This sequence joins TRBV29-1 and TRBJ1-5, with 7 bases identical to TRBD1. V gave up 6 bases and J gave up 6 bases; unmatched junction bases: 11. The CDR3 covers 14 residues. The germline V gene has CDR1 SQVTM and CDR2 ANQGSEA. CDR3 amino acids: CSVADRVKGQPQHF. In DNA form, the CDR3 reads TGCAGCGTCGCCGACAGGGTGAAAGGTCAGCCCCAGCATTTT.

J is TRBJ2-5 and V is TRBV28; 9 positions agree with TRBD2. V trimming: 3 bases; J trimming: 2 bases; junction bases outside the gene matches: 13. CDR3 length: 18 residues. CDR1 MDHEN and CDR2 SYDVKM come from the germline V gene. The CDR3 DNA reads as TGTGCCAGCAGTTTCCTAGCGGGGTCACGCCAACATCAAGAGACCCAGTACTTC. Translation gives CASSFLAGSRQHQETQYF.

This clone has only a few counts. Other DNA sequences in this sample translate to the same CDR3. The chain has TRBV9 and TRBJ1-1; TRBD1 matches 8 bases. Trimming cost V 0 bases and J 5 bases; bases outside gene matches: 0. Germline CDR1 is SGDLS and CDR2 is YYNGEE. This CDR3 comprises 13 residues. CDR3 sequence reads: CASSVGQGTEAFF. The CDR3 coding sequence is TGTGCCAGCAGCGTAGGACAGGGGACTGAAGCTTTCTTT.